This TCR beta chain stems from a study of T cell responses to AZD1222 COVID-19 vaccine. The germline V gene has CDR1 SGHTA and CDR2 FQGNSA. The CDR3 covers 13 residues. Trimming shortened V by 6 bases and J by 8 bases, and 14 bases separated the two germline ends. Whole-study findings and limits: Seropositive at baseline were only a handful of AZD1222 recipients. Sampling that yielded the repertoires occurred only after the peak T cell response. White British donors predominated, females outnumbered males, and clonal diversity was possibly underestimated.

Regarding this clone: Antigen unknown.

Both about-4-week and about-12-week second-dose recipients were combined. Data came from immunoSEQ multiplex PCR; TCRdb stores just in-frame clones and leaves some out. The table records 75,000 to 85,000 clones, approximately 90% of them present only once. The sequencing here drew on peripheral blood, taken 28 days after the second AZD1222 dose. J is TRBJ2-1 and V is TRBV7-2; D gene ambiguous. The TCR comes from an adult who received the AZD1222 COVID-19 vaccine. CDR3 sequence: CASRPASGYEQFF. The CDR3 bases are TGTGCCAGCAGGCCCGCTTCGGGCTATGAGCAGTTCTTC. Combining the CDR3 with reference TRBV7-2 and TRBJ2-1 gives the whole variable domain GAGVSQSPSNKVTEKGKDVELRCDPISGHTALYWYRQSLGQGLEFLIYFQGNSAPDKSGLPSDRFSAERTGGSVSTLTIQRTQQEDSAVYLCASRPASGYEQFFGPGTRLTVL.